This T cell receptor (beta chain) was identified during a study of blood T cell repertoires in COVID-19. Across the study: Donors in the United States, Italy and Spain gave samples during acute or convalescent COVID-19.

Trimming shortened V by 0 bases and J by 0 bases, and 9 bases separated the two germline ends. Germline CDR1 is KGHSH and CDR2 is LQKENI. CDR3 length: 16 amino acids. Measured with immunoSEQ multiplex PCR; TCRdb has only the in-frame clones, and not every one. Found here are about 270,000 clones, about 91% of them singletons; the top ten hold about 3%. Recruitment covered about two dozen US areas and drew participants whose ages spanned about 18 to 100 years. Membership in each cohort depended on participant-reported clinical history. The rearrangement uses TRBV18 and TRBJ1-5; D uncertain. The sequence came from a man aged 40-49 years who had been exposed to COVID-19. Sequenced material: PBMCs or T cells enriched from blood (not recorded which). The CDR3 coding sequence is TGTGCCAGCTCACCACCGGGAGAAGGTAGCAATCAGCCCCAGCATTTT. Translating it yields CASSPPGEGSNQPQHF.